These 17 T cell receptor delta chains were all obtained from the same sample, sequenced in a study of gamma-delta T cells after stem cell transplantation. TCRdb re-called the RT-PCR reads through CATT. The data show 1,300 or so delta-chain clones, approximately 2% seen once. Sequenced input: gamma-delta T cells. These receptors all stem from a human donor. It is not recorded whose cells these are; they may come from a transplant donor.

This clone was seen only a few times. This likely came from a read error, as a far larger clone is one base away. The same CDR3 can be traced to other DNA sequences in this sample. J is TRDJ1 and V is TRDV2; 13 bases are shared with TRDD3. The CDR3 runs to 17 residues. Trimming removed 4 bases from V and 2 bases from J; junction bases left unmatched: 9. Germline CDR1 reads GEAIGNYY; CDR2 reads EKD. CDR3 in DNA: TGTGCCTGTGAACGACTCGTACTGGGGGATACGACCGATAAACTCATCTTT. Translated: CACERLVLGDTTDKLIF.

By share, this clone counts as medium-sized. Since a far larger clone is one base different, this is likely a read error. The chain has TRDV2 and TRDJ1, with 10 bases that match TRDD3. The CDR3 covers 17 residues. Germline V gene sequence: CDR1 GEAIGNYY, CDR2 EKD. The J segment lost 0 bases and the V segment lost 3 bases, leaving 9 bases of the junction unmatched. The CDR3 spells CACDPAGDTTHTDKLIF. CDR3 in DNA: TGTGCCTGTGACCCCGCGGGGGATACGACCCACACCGATAAACTCATCTTT.

This clone was seen a few times. Mismatch with germline at one junction end may stem from a read error. This same CDR3 is encoded by further DNA sequences in the sample. The V gene is TRDV2, the J gene TRDJ1; D perhaps matches TRDD3 (6 bases). Germline V gene sequence: CDR1 GEAIGNYY, CDR2 EKD. The CDR3 covers 14 residues. The CDR3 DNA reads as TGCGCCTGTGACGGGCTGGGGTTCACCGATAAACTCATCTTT. Encoded protein: CACDGLGFTDKLIF.

Concerning this clone itself: TCRdb's entry gives the protein of a much larger clone, which mismatches this DNA's translation at residue 5, likely from a read error; the protein reported here is translated from the DNA. The chain links TRDV2 to TRDJ3; 10 bases map to TRDD3. The trim removed 3 bases at V and 0 bases at J, leaving 7 bases unmatched. The CDR3 is made up of 19 amino acids. CDR1 and CDR2 (germline): GEAIGNYY, EKD. For the CDR3, the DNA is TGTGCCTGTGACCCCGTGCTGGGGGATAGCTCCTGGGACACCCGACAGATGTTTTTC. Its translation is CACDPVLGDSSWDTRQMFF.

Turning to this clone: TCRdb's protein for this DNA is that of a much larger clone and differs from the translation at residue 9, likely a read error; the protein shown is the DNA translation. This chain uses TRDV2 with TRDJ1; 8 positions agree with TRDD3. Germline V gene sequence: CDR1 GEAIGNYY, CDR2 EKD. CDR3 length: 15 residues. J lost 1 base, V lost 3 bases, and 6 bases had no gene match. The CDR3 nucleotides read TGTGCCTGTGACCCGCTACTGGGGGGCACCGATAAACTCATCTTT. Translating gives CACDPLLGGTDKLIF.

This clone was detected only a few times. This probably arose from a read error, given a far larger clone one base away. The identical CDR3 is also encoded by other nucleotide sequences in the sample. The V and J genes are TRDV2 and TRDJ1; 9 nucleotides align to TRDD3. Looked up from germline, CDR1 is GEAIGNYY and CDR2 is EKD. The CDR3 has 20 amino acids. This chain's CDR3 is CACDTLIRTGGHPYTDKLIF. The DNA for the CDR3 is TGTGCCTGTGACACCCTAATCCGTACTGGGGGACACCCGTACACCGATAAACTCATTTTT.

On this clone itself: The protein held in TCRdb is that of a much larger clone and does not match this DNA's translation at residue 3, likely because of a read error; the protein shown is translated from the DNA. The rearrangement uses TRDV2 and TRDJ2, with TRDD3 matching over 7 bases. TRDJ1 explains the end of the DNA better; the J call may be wrong. This CDR3 spans 19 amino acids. The germline gives CDR1 GEAIGNYY, CDR2 EKD. CDR3 amino acids: CARDTVLGTPGVYTDKLIF. The CDR3 nucleotides read TGTGCCCGTGACACCGTACTGGGGACCCCGGGGGTGTACACCGATAAACTCATCTTT.

Only a few counts were recorded for this clone. The protein that TCRdb holds for this DNA derives from a much larger clone and differs from the translated DNA at residue 12, which likely indicates a read error; the protein shown here is translated from the DNA. The chain uses TRDV2 and TRDJ1, with 8 bases aligning to TRDD3. The CDR3 runs to 18 residues. Trimming cost V 1 base and J 0 bases; bases outside gene matches: 12. CDR1 is GEAIGNYY and CDR2 is EKD in the germline V gene. This chain's CDR3 is CACDTVDLLGGDTDKLIF. The CDR3 DNA is TGTGCCTGTGACACGGTGGACTTACTGGGGGGTGACACCGATAAACTCATCTTT.

The sample holds a few counts of this clone. TCRdb shows a much larger clone's protein in place of this DNA's translation, and the two differ at residue 13, likely through a read error; the protein shown is translated from the DNA. The rearrangement uses TRDV2 and TRDJ1, with a possible D match to TRDD3 (6 bases). V was pared by 0 bases and J by 3 bases, with 22 bases between. From germline, CDR1 is GEAIGNYY and CDR2 EKD. The CDR3 is 18 amino acids. The CDR3 here is CACDTVPLGPPAADKLIF. The DNA for the CDR3 is TGTGCCTGTGACACCGTCCCACTGGGTCCCCCGGCCGCCGATAAACTCATCTTT.

This clone was recorded a few times. A far larger clone is one base from this, pointing to a likely read error. Other DNA sequences in the same sample also yield this CDR3. Here the CDR3 DNA reads TGTGCCTGTGACACCGCTGGGGTAAGCTCCTGGGACACCCGACAGATGTTCTTC. Translation: CACDTAGVSSWDTRQMFF. V gene TRDV2 combines with J gene TRDJ3; D perhaps matches TRDD3 (6 bases). CDR3 length equals 18 residues. Germline lookup yields CDR1 GEAIGNYY and CDR2 EKD.

By sample fraction, this clone is medium-sized. A far larger clone is one base from this, pointing to a likely read error. The chain is built from TRDV2 and TRDJ2; 7 nucleotides agree with TRDD3. CDR1 is GEAIGNYY and CDR2 is EKD in the germline V gene. The CDR3 is made up of 18 amino acids. The CDR3 DNA reads as TGTGCCTGTGACACTCTGGGGGCCACCCCCTCTTTGACAGCACGACTCTTCTTT. This sequence encodes CACDTLGATPSLTARLFF.

This clone was seen a handful of times. The protein that TCRdb holds for this DNA derives from a much larger clone and differs from the translated DNA at residue 4, which likely indicates a read error; the protein shown here is translated from the DNA. V gene TRDV2 combines with J gene TRDJ1; TRDD3 is a possible D gene (6 bases). The germline V gene has CDR1 GEAIGNYY and CDR2 EKD. This CDR3 region has 17 residues. The CDR3 sequence: CACGTLGPRAATDKLIF. In DNA, the CDR3 is TGTGCCTGTGGCACCCTGGGGCCGCGGGCGGCCACCGATAAACTCATCTTT.

This clone was seen a few times. TCRdb's protein, taken from a much larger clone, differs from this DNA's translation at residue 15, likely owing to a read error; the protein displayed comes from the DNA. This chain connects TRDV2 to TRDJ1; perhaps TRDD3 as D (6 bases). This CDR3 contains 17 residues. The germline V gene has CDR1 GEAIGNYY and CDR2 EKD. The DNA for the CDR3 is TGTGCCTGTGACACCGTCGTTAGGGGATCCAGCACCGATAAAATCATCTTT. Translation gives CACDTVVRGSSTDKIIF.

In regard to this clone: A far larger clone lies a single base away; this is likely a read error. Distinct nucleotide sequences in the sample also encode this CDR3. The CDR3 DNA reads as TGTGCCTGTGACGAAGCTACTGGGGGATCCGTGAGGACTGATAAACTCATCTTT. It specifies CACDEATGGSVRTDKLIF. The chain joins TRDV2 to TRDJ1; 10 bases line up with TRDD3. V was pared by 3 bases and J by 5 bases, with 17 bases of the junction left unmatched. The CDR3 consists of 18 residues. Germline CDR1 reads GEAIGNYY; CDR2 reads EKD.

By share, this clone ranks as large. The same CDR3 can be traced to other DNA sequences in this sample. This chain links TRDV2 with TRDJ1, with no clear D. CDR1 is GEAIGNYY and CDR2 is EKD in the germline V gene. The length of the CDR3 is 16 residues. Trimming took 0 bases from V and 0 from J, leaving 13 bases between them. CDR3 in amino acids: CACDTVGTTNTDKLIF. CDR3 nucleotides: TGTGCCTGTGACACCGTCGGGACTACTAACACCGATAAACTCATCTTT.

This clone was detected only a few times. TCRdb shows a much larger clone's protein in place of this DNA's translation, and the two differ at residues 2 and 14, likely through a read error; the protein shown is translated from the DNA. V gene TRDV2 combines with J gene TRDJ1; maybe TRDD3 (6 bases). CDR1 GEAIGNYY and CDR2 EKD come from the germline V gene. This CDR3 is 17 amino acids long. The CDR3 DNA reads TGTTCCTGTGACACCGTCGTTAGGGGATCCAGCACCGATACACTCATCTTT. Translated: CSCDTVVRGSSTDTLIF.

About this clone: A far larger clone is one base from this, pointing to a likely read error. The same CDR3 also results from other DNA sequences found in this sample. Here the CDR3 DNA reads TGTGCCTATGACCACACTCTTCCTACTTTCGGGGCAAGTCCTGGGGATAAAGGCCTTGGCACCGATAAACTCATCTTT. As protein: CAYDHTLPTFGASPGDKGLGTDKLIF. This sequence joins TRDV2 and TRDJ1, with a possible D match to TRDD2 (8 bases). There are 26 residues in the CDR3. Germline V gives CDR1 GEAIGNYY, CDR2 EKD.